Below, 8 T cell receptor beta chains from the same sample are listed, as sequenced in a study of CD8+ T cells in alopecia areata. Treatment here: oral pan-JAK inhibitor, 5-10 mg twice daily. Reverse transcription of extracted RNA yielded cDNA, which provided the sequencing template. Assay used: immunoSEQ multiplex PCR; TCRdb lists only in-frame clones, some missing. The sample has under 300,000 clones; 60% are singletons. Sample: CD4+ T cells sorted from blood, taken around week 52, from a patient treated with tofacitinib. Receptors were obtained from a human donor with alopecia areata.

This clone was detected only once. The genes are TRBV9 and TRBJ1-1, with 8 bases lining up with TRBD1. V dropped 3 bases and J dropped 3; count of bases not matched to a gene: 13. The CDR3 has 17 residues. Per the germline V gene, CDR1 is SGDLS and CDR2 is YYNGEE. CDR3 in DNA: TGTGCCAGCAGCGCCCGGACAGGGACAGAAGGGGACACTGAAGCTTTCTTT. It encodes CASSARTGTEGDTEAFF.

This chain links TRBV4-1 with TRBJ1-5; D is ambiguous. Germline V gives CDR1 MGHRA, CDR2 YSYEKL. V was cut by 0 bases and J by 1 base, with 10 bases left in between. The CDR3 covers 16 residues. CDR3 sequence: CASSQDRGLSNQPQHF. CDR3 bases: TGCGCCAGCAGCCAAGATCGGGGTCTGAGCAATCAGCCCCAGCATTTT.

The chain's CDR3 is CASSSLGTGGRRELFF. For the CDR3, the DNA is TGCGCCAGCAGCTCGTTAGGGACAGGGGGTCGAAGGGAGCTGTTTTTT. This chain links TRBV4-1 with TRBJ2-2; TRBD1 aligns across 11 bases. Germline CDR1 reads MGHRA; CDR2 reads YSYEKL. The CDR3 loop spans 16 amino acids. Unmatched junction bases numbered 11, after V lost 5 bases and J lost 9 bases.

V usage is TRBV6-5 and J usage is TRBJ1-2; weak D call: TRBD1 (6 bases). Trimming stripped 4 bases from V and 7 bases from J, with 19 bases between. Germline V gene data show CDR1 as MNHEY and CDR2 as SVGAGI. The CDR3 is 15 amino acids. The CDR3 DNA reads as TGTGCCAGCAGTTTGGTAAGGGGGACGCCGCGTGGCTACACCTTC. It translates to CASSLVRGTPRGYTF.

V gene TRBV14 combines with J gene TRBJ1-1; D ambiguous. Germline V gene data show CDR1 as SGHDN and CDR2 as FVKESK. The CDR3 is made up of 13 amino acids. V was shortened by 2 bases and J by 0 bases, with 4 bases between the two germline ends. The CDR3 reads CASSQIMNTEAFF. The CDR3 DNA reads as TGTGCCAGCAGCCAAATCATGAACACTGAAGCTTTCTTT. Full variable domain (remainder filled in from reference TRBV14 and TRBJ1-1): EAGVTQFPSHSVIEKGQTVTLRCDPISGHDNLYWYRRVMGKEIKFLLHFVKESKQDESGMPNNRFLAERTGGTYSTLKVQPAELEDSGVYFCASSQIMNTEAFFGQGTRLTVV.

In nucleotides, the CDR3 is TGTGCCAGCAGCTTGGCCCAGGTATACAATTCACCCCTCCACTTT. This codes for CASSLAQVYNSPLHF. The J gene is TRBJ1-6, the V gene TRBV5-4; D gene ambiguous. Trimming removed 0 bases at V and 7 bases at J, with 11 bases between. The CDR3 sequence is 15 residues long. Looked up from germline, CDR1 is SGHNT and CDR2 is YYREEE (reference sequence).

The gene calls are TRBV29-1 and TRBJ1-1; D might be TRBD1 (5 bases). Between the trimmed V and J ends, which lost 7 bases and 9 bases, there was a span of 15 bases. Germline loops: CDR1 SQVTM, CDR2 ANQGSEA. This CDR3 region has 11 residues. The CDR3 DNA sequence: TGCAGCGCGAAGGGGACCACGAAAGCTTTCTTT. It yields the protein CSAKGTTKAFF.

The chain joins TRBV30 to TRBJ1-1; no clear D gene. Germline V lookup: CDR1 GTSNPN, CDR2 SVGIG (reference sequence). Trimming pared 5 bases from V and 1 base from J, leaving 5 bases between. This CDR3 spans 11 amino acids. The CDR3 sequence is CAWDKNTEAFF. As DNA, the CDR3 is TGTGCCTGGGATAAGAACACTGAAGCTTTCTTT.